This record covers a single TCR beta chain. The antigen is undetermined. The data belong to a study of shared clonotypes between healthy human individuals. Study in general: Three plates each covered CD4 naive and memory; CD8 naive two, CD8 memory one.

Division of CD4+ cells produced a CD45RA+ naive subset and a CD45RA-negative memory subset. General study points: The rarefaction results pointed to incomplete sorted-subset sequencing despite large depth.

The CDR3 is 15 residues long. The junction had 5 bases not matched to a gene; V was cut back by 6 bases and J by 4 bases. Germline values: CDR1 SGHTA, CDR2 FQGTGA. Original processing notes: ImmunoSEQ supplied junction-only sequences lacking quality scores, so filtering was different. Data came from immunoSEQ multiplex PCR; TCRdb stores just in-frame clones and leaves some out. V and J calls and clone size are given by that table; D and trimming were obtained from the DNA. The table has roughly 2.2 million clones, about nine tenths seen once. Sequencing was done on a sample of naive CD4+ T cells from PBMCs. Subset in this sample: CD45RA+ positively selected. This clonotype was sampled from a man between 18 and 29 years old in good health. Some clones in this sample may be carry-over from other donors' samples. This chain connects TRBV7-3 to TRBJ2-1; TRBD2 matches 11 bases. Written as DNA, the CDR3 is TGTGCCAGCAGTCGACTAGCGGGAACGTACAATGAGCAGTTCTTC. It specifies CASSRLAGTYNEQFF.